Shown below are 22 T cell receptor beta chains from a single sample sequenced in a study of cytomegalovirus exposure and HLA in healthy donors. Data came from immunoSEQ multiplex PCR; TCRdb stores just in-frame clones and leaves some out. The repertoire holds 250,000 to 350,000 clones, roughly 90% seen once, with about 0.86% in the top ten. The sequenced material came from PBMCs. These TCRs come from a woman between 18 and 30 years old in good health and CMV-seronegative.

The gene calls are TRBV6-5 and TRBJ2-7; D ambiguous. V was clipped by 6 bases and J by 6 bases, with 18 bases between them. The CDR3 is 14 residues long. CDR1 MNHEY and CDR2 SVGAGI come from the germline V gene. The CDR3 loop reads CASSRTLARSEQYF. DNA of the CDR3: TGTGCCAGCAGCCGAACCCTTGCGCGGTCCGAGCAGTACTTC.

The genes are TRBV5-1 and TRBJ2-2, with TRBD2 matching 13 bases. Looked up from germline, CDR1 is SGHRS and CDR2 is YFSETQ. With 3 bases clipped from V and 2 bases from J, the junction kept 7 bases outside the gene matches. The CDR3 covers 18 residues. The CDR3 sequence is CASSSRTSGSTNTGELFF. The CDR3 nucleotides read TGCGCCAGCAGCTCCAGGACTAGCGGGAGTACTAACACCGGGGAGCTGTTTTTT.

This clone is a singleton in its sample. The rearrangement joins TRBV28 to TRBJ1-4; D gene uncertain. Trimming stripped 3 bases from V and 5 bases from J, with 13 bases between. The CDR3 sequence is 15 residues long. The germline gives CDR1 MDHEN, CDR2 SYDVKM. The CDR3 loop is CASSFSVHANEKLFF. DNA of the CDR3: TGTGCCAGCAGTTTTAGCGTGCACGCAAATGAAAAACTGTTTTTT.

The rearrangement uses TRBV7-2 and TRBJ2-2; 8 bases are shared with TRBD2. The J segment lost 1 base and the V segment lost 5 bases, leaving 6 bases of the junction unmatched. The V gene's germline CDR1 is SGHTA and CDR2 FQGNSA. This CDR3 region has 16 residues. In DNA form, the CDR3 reads TGTGCCAGCAGCGACGGGCTAGCGGGGAACACCGGGGAGCTGTTTTTT. The encoded protein is CASSDGLAGNTGELFF.

The J gene is TRBJ2-1, the V gene TRBV4-1, with TRBD2 matching over 11 bases. The CDR3 is made up of 18 amino acids. Germline V gene data show CDR1 as MGHRA and CDR2 as YSYEKL. The J segment lost 7 bases and the V segment lost 3 bases, leaving 14 bases of the junction unmatched. CDR3 nucleotide sequence: TGCGCCAGCAGCCACGAGAGGGGTAGCGGGGGGGGCTTGAATGAGCAGTTCTTC. Amino acid sequence: CASSHERGSGGGLNEQFF.

The chain recombines TRBV6-1 with TRBJ2-1; 7 bases agree with TRBD2. The J segment lost 7 bases and the V segment lost 3 bases, leaving 9 bases of the junction unmatched. There are 15 residues in the CDR3. CDR1 is MNHNS, CDR2 SASEGT, per germline. The CDR3 sequence: CASSDQGGRLNEQFF. In nucleotides, the CDR3 is TGTGCCAGCAGTGACCAGGGAGGGAGGCTGAATGAGCAGTTCTTC.

The V and J genes are TRBV7-9 and TRBJ2-7; 8 bases map to TRBD2. The germline gives CDR1 SEHNR, CDR2 FQNEAQ (reference sequence). The length of the CDR3 is 15 residues. The V segment lost 4 bases and the J segment 2 bases; nucleotides outside the gene matches: 7. The CDR3 nucleotides are TGTGCCAGCAGCTCCTTAGCGGGATCAGCCTACGAGCAGTACTTC. Encoded protein: CASSSLAGSAYEQYF.

This sequence joins TRBV10-2 and TRBJ2-3; TRBD2 agrees at 16 bases. Trimming removed 7 bases from V and 3 bases from J; junction bases left unmatched: 4. CDR3 size: 16 residues. CDR1 and CDR2 from the germline V gene are WSHSY and SAAADI. Here the CDR3 reads CASNPGLAGGTDTQYF. The CDR3 coding sequence is TGCGCCAGCAACCCGGGACTAGCGGGAGGGACAGATACGCAGTATTTT.

The chain is built from TRBV4-1 and TRBJ2-7, with 8 bases that match TRBD2. Germline CDR1 MGHRA, CDR2 YSYEKL. V lost 1 base, J lost 0 bases, and 5 bases stayed unmatched. This CDR3 has 16 amino acids. As DNA, the CDR3 is TGCGCCAGCAGCCAAGCGTCGCTAGCGGGCTCCTACGAGCAGTACTTC. Translation gives CASSQASLAGSYEQYF.

This CDR3 is CASSTNTGGHGYTF. The CDR3, as DNA: TGCGCCAGCAGCACCAACACAGGGGGCCATGGCTACACCTTC. The rearrangement joins TRBV5-1 to TRBJ1-2, with 9 bases aligning to TRBD1. The germline gives CDR1 SGHRS, CDR2 YFSETQ. V lost 4 bases, J lost 6 bases, and 7 bases stayed unmatched. This CDR3 region has 14 residues. The full variable domain, rest sourced from reference TRBV5-1 and TRBJ1-2, is KAGVTQTPRYLIKTRGQQVTLSCSPISGHRSVSWYQQTPGQGLQFLFEYFSETQRNKGNFPGRFSGRQFSNSRSEMNVSTLELGDSALYLCASSTNTGGHGYTFGSGTRLTVV.

This rearrangement joins TRBV18 to TRBJ1-5; D not certain. This CDR3 spans 15 amino acids. Trimming took off 2 bases at V and 9 bases at J, with 17 bases between the two ends. Germline V gene lookup returns CDR1 KGHSH and CDR2 LQKENI. The CDR3 nucleotides read TGTGCCAGCTCACCAGGGGAGGGTTGGGGAGTGCCCCAGCATTTT. Protein: CASSPGEGWGVPQHF.

The chain carries TRBV6-1 and TRBJ1-2; D may be TRBD1 (5 bases). Trimming pared 8 bases from V and 4 bases from J, leaving 17 bases between. Germline CDR1 reads MNHNS; CDR2 reads SASEGT. CDR3 length equals 14 residues. CDR3 coding DNA: TGTGCCAGCGGTCCCCGGGCCAGGGCCTATGGCTACACCTTC. Residues: CASGPRARAYGYTF.

This chain joins TRBV4-1 and TRBJ2-7, with TRBD2 identical over 7 bases. Germline assignment: CDR1 MGHRA and CDR2 YSYEKL. V shed 5 bases, J shed 3 bases, and the junction held 13 bases outside the gene matches. The CDR3 spans 16 residues. The CDR3: CASSWGLASGRYEQYF. CDR3 sequence (DNA): TGCGCCAGCAGCTGGGGTCTGGCTAGCGGCCGCTACGAGCAGTACTTC.

The CDR3 loop reads CASSLGLAGGPGNEQFF. The CDR3 DNA sequence: TGTGCCAGCAGCTTGGGACTAGCGGGAGGGCCAGGGAATGAGCAGTTCTTC. V usage is TRBV11-2 and J usage is TRBJ2-1, with 16 bases fitting TRBD2. The CDR3 length is 17 residues. Trimming took 3 bases from V and 7 from J; bases not matched to a gene: 6. Germline V gene data show CDR1 as SGHAT and CDR2 as FQNNGV.

The rearrangement joins TRBV4-3 to TRBJ2-7, with D uncertain. This CDR3 comprises 14 residues. Trimming took 0 bases from V and 1 from J, leaving 7 bases between them. The V gene's germline CDR1 is LGHNA and CDR2 YSLEER. This chain's CDR3 is CASSQDSWSYEQYF. The CDR3 nucleotides read TGCGCCAGCAGCCAAGATAGCTGGTCCTACGAGCAGTACTTC.

This chain uses TRBV7-2 with TRBJ2-7, with a weak D call TRBD2 (6 bases). Germline lookup yields CDR1 SGHTA and CDR2 FQGNSA. The CDR3 length is 15 residues. V lost 2 bases and J lost 0, with 11 bases in between. CDR3 nucleotides: TGTGCCAGCAGCTTAACCGGGGGAGGCTCCTACGAGCAGTACTTC. Amino acids: CASSLTGGGSYEQYF. Combining the CDR3 with reference TRBV7-2 and TRBJ2-7 gives the whole variable domain GAGVSQSPSNKVTEKGKDVELRCDPISGHTALYWYRQSLGQGLEFLIYFQGNSAPDKSGLPSDRFSAERTGGSVSTLTIQRTQQEDSAVYLCASSLTGGGSYEQYFGPGTRLTVT.

CDR3 nucleotide sequence: TGTGCCAGCAGTTTAGGTCAGGGTTTGGCGCCCCAGCATTTT. This translates into CASSLGQGLAPQHF. This chain joins TRBV28 and TRBJ1-5, with D possibly TRBD1 on 5 matching bases. V lost 2 bases, J lost 9 bases, and 14 bases lay in between. This CDR3 is built from 14 residues. From germline, CDR1 is MDHEN and CDR2 SYDVKM.

The chain joins TRBV28 to TRBJ1-3; 8 positions match TRBD1. Germline trimming cut 5 bases from V and 0 bases from J; bases unmatched to any gene: 3. Germline-derived CDR1 and CDR2 are MDHEN and SYDVKM. This CDR3 region has 15 residues. The CDR3 reads CASSRQGSSGNTIYF. The CDR3, as DNA: TGTGCCAGCAGTCGACAGGGGAGCTCTGGAAACACCATATATTTT. Together with reference TRBV28 and TRBJ1-3, the CDR3 gives the full variable domain: DVKVTQSSRYLVKRTGEKVFLECVQDMDHENMFWYRQDPGLGLRLIYFSYDVKMKEKGDIPEGYSVSREKKERFSLILESASTNQTSMYLCASSRQGSSGNTIYFGEGSWLTVV.

This clone appeared once. The CDR3 loop is CASSSRRLVGDEQYF. DNA for the CDR3: TGTGCCAGCAGTTCTCGGAGACTAGTGGGCGACGAGCAGTACTTC. The chain combines TRBV7-8 with TRBJ2-7; weak D call: TRBD2 (6 bases). CDR1 is SGHVS, CDR2 FQNEAQ, per germline. The CDR3 runs 15 residues. The ends were cut back, 6 bases at V and 5 bases at J, with 20 bases in the middle.

The chain joins TRBV7-2 to TRBJ2-1, with D perhaps TRBD2 (6 bases). The CDR3 runs to 12 residues. The germline V gene encodes CDR1 SGHTA and CDR2 FQGNSA. The ends were cut back, 5 bases at V and 8 bases at J, with 10 bases in the middle. The CDR3 nucleotides read TGTGCCAGCAGCCGGGGACTTGATGAGCAGTTCTTC. It translates to CASSRGLDEQFF.

The chain carries TRBV30 and TRBJ2-1, with unresolved D. CDR3 length equals 13 residues. Per the germline V gene, CDR1 is GTSNPN and CDR2 is SVGIG (reference sequence). V lost 2 bases and J lost 0, with 5 bases in between. The CDR3 coding sequence is TGTGCCTGGAGTCCGGGCTCCTACAATGAGCAGTTCTTC. Translation: CAWSPGSYNEQFF.

The chain carries TRBV6-1 and TRBJ1-1; 7 nucleotides match TRBD1. This CDR3 region has 15 residues. Unmatched junction bases numbered 8, after V lost 2 bases and J lost 5 bases. In germline, CDR1 is MNHNS, CDR2 SASEGT. Written as DNA, the CDR3 is TGTGCCAGCAGTGAACGGGCAGGGGGTGTGACTGAAGCTTTCTTT. Translating it yields CASSERAGGVTEAFF.